Below are 29 T cell receptor beta chains sequenced from a single sample in a study of T cells in Graves' hyperthyroidism and ophthalmopathy. Template material for amplifying TCR beta CDR3 regions consisted of RNA transcripts. First-round RT-PCR targeting the TCR CDR3 was performed with the HTBI primer set. TCRdb called the multiplex PCR reads again in MiXCR, with one record for every CDR3 protein. The repertoire holds 300,000 to 400,000 distinct CDR3 sequences, around 13% seen once, with about 20% in the top ten. The sample comprised blood. These receptors came from a woman under 40 with Graves' ophthalmopathy.

This clonotype was seen many times. The chain employs TRBV20-1 and TRBJ2-7; D is possibly TRBD1 (6 bases). Per germline, CDR1 DFQATT and CDR2 SNEGSKA (reference sequence). V was shortened by 6 bases and J by 0 bases, with 12 bases between the two germline ends. The CDR3 length is 13 residues. The CDR3 protein is CSALQGSSYEQYF. As DNA, the CDR3 is TGCAGTGCATTGCAGGGGAGCTCCTACGAGCAGTACTTC.

The sample holds many counts of this clonotype. CDR3 region: CASSEQESGGAFEQFF. CDR3 DNA sequence: TGTGCCAGCAGCGAGCAGGAGAGCGGGGGGGCATTTGAGCAGTTCTTC. V is TRBV12-3 or TRBV12-4 and J is TRBJ2-1; 10 bases align to TRBD2. Trimming removed 6 bases from V and 9 bases from J; junction bases left unmatched: 14. The CDR3 loop spans 16 amino acids.

This clonotype was observed many times. The chain has TRBV28 and TRBJ2-5, with TRBD1 as a possible D gene (6 bases). Germline V gives CDR1 MDHEN, CDR2 SYDVKM. There are 17 residues in the CDR3. The V end was cut by 6 bases, the J end by 0 bases, with 20 bases between. CDR3 sequence (DNA): TGTGCCAGCAGCCCACTCCGGGACACCGTGTACCAAGAGACCCAGTACTTC. As protein: CASSPLRDTVYQETQYF.

In its sample, this clonotype was seen many times. The rearrangement joins TRBV30 to TRBJ2-5; 7 nucleotides line up with TRBD2. The junction had 8 bases not matched to a gene; V was cut back by 3 bases and J by 4 bases. This CDR3 has 14 residues. CDR1 and CDR2 (germline): GTSNPN, SVGIG (reference sequence). This CDR3 reads CAWRARSSGETQYF. In DNA, the CDR3 is TGTGCCTGGAGGGCTAGATCTAGCGGAGAGACCCAGTACTTC.

This clonotype turned up a few times. V is TRBV7-9 and J is TRBJ1-1; D not resolved. The V end was cut by 5 bases, the J end by 4 bases, with 23 bases between. The CDR3 consists of 17 residues. Per germline, CDR1 SEHNR and CDR2 FQNEAQ (reference sequence). The CDR3 is CASSQKGAGRRLTEAFF. CDR3 coding DNA: TGTGCCAGCAGCCAAAAGGGCGCCGGACGGAGACTCACTGAAGCTTTCTTT.

This clonotype was seen repeatedly, ten times or more. The chain links TRBV10-2 to TRBJ1-5; D gene unclear. This CDR3 comprises 15 residues. V lost 8 bases, J lost 5 bases, and 19 bases lay in between. Germline V gene sequence: CDR1 WSHSY, CDR2 SAAADI. The CDR3 here is CASSIRGRRDQPQHF. In DNA, the CDR3 is TGCGCCAGCTCGATCCGAGGACGGCGGGATCAGCCCCAGCATTTT.

This clonotype was seen ten or more times. This sequence joins TRBV19 and TRBJ1-5; possible D gene TRBD1, 6 bases. The CDR3 is made up of 17 amino acids. Germline CDR1 reads LNHDA; CDR2 reads SQIVND (reference sequence). Trimming removed 4 bases from V and 3 bases from J, with 19 bases in between. The CDR3 loop is CASSTDLYRELNQPQHF. Written as DNA, the CDR3 is TGTGCCAGTAGTACCGACCTATACAGGGAGCTCAATCAGCCCCAGCATTTT.

This clonotype came up a few times. The gene calls are TRBV9 and TRBJ2-7, with D perhaps TRBD1 or TRBD2 (5 bases each). CDR3 size: 16 residues. Germline values: CDR1 SGDLS, CDR2 YYNGEE. V dropped 0 bases and J dropped 2 bases, with 15 bases sitting between them. The CDR3 here is CASSVAVPGLTYEQYF. The CDR3 DNA is TGTGCCAGCAGCGTAGCCGTCCCGGGGCTGACCTACGAGCAGTACTTC.

This clonotype appeared many times. This chain's CDR3 is CASSLSVKGGLNEQFF. CDR3 bases: TGTGCCAGCAGCTTGTCAGTAAAGGGGGGGCTCAATGAGCAGTTCTTC. V gene TRBV11-3 combines with J gene TRBJ2-1, with TRBD2 as a possible D gene (7 bases). The ends were cut back, 3 bases at V and 6 bases at J, with 18 bases in the middle. Germline V gives CDR1 SGHNT, CDR2 YENEEA. This CDR3 is built from 16 residues.

This clonotype was counted many times. The CDR3 reads CASSLTGGGYNEQFF. CDR3 DNA sequence: TGTGCCAGCAGCTTAACCGGGGGCGGCTACAATGAGCAGTTCTTC. The chain employs TRBV7-3 and TRBJ2-1; tentatively, D is TRBD1 or TRBD2 (6 bases each). Trimming cost V 0 bases and J 3 bases, with 9 bases left between them. CDR3 length: 15 residues. CDR1 is SGHTA, CDR2 FQGTGA, per germline. Drawing the rest from reference TRBV7-3 and TRBJ2-1, the complete variable domain is GAGVSQTPSNKVTEKGKYVELRCDPISGHTALYWYRQSLGQGPEFLIYFQGTGAADDSGLPNDRFFAVRPEGSVSTLKIQRTERGDSAVYLCASSLTGGGYNEQFFGPGTRLTVL.

This clonotype showed up many times. This sequence joins TRBV2 and TRBJ2-5; tentative D call: TRBD1 (5 bases). CDR1 and CDR2 from the germline V gene are SNHLY and FYNNEI. Trimming pared 2 bases from V and 2 bases from J, leaving 12 bases between. CDR3 size: 15 residues. The CDR3 spells CASSEYWTQQETQYF. The CDR3, as DNA: TGTGCCAGCAGTGAATACTGGACACAACAAGAGACCCAGTACTTC.

This clonotype has at least ten counts. This rearrangement joins TRBV6-1 to TRBJ2-7; weak D call: TRBD2 (6 bases). CDR1 and CDR2 (germline): MNHNS, SASEGT. The CDR3 covers 13 residues. V was cut by 2 bases and J by 5 bases, with 10 bases left in between. The CDR3 spells CASSESSGDEQYF. CDR3 sequence (DNA): TGTGCCAGCAGTGAATCCTCGGGGGACGAGCAGTACTTC.

At least ten counts were recorded for this clonotype. The chain carries TRBV30 and TRBJ2-3; a possible D gene is TRBD1 (6 bases). The germline gives CDR1 GTSNPN, CDR2 SVGIG (reference sequence). The CDR3 has 15 amino acids. Trimming stripped 2 bases from V and 6 bases from J, with 18 bases between. The DNA of the CDR3 is TGTGCCTGGAGTCCCCTTCAAGGGGGTATGGATACGCAGTATTTT. Amino acid sequence: CAWSPLQGGMDTQYF.

At least ten counts were recorded for this clonotype. The chain combines TRBV28 with TRBJ2-6, with no clear D. V shed 7 bases and J shed 0 bases, with 10 bases lying between them. Germline loops: CDR1 MDHEN, CDR2 SYDVKM. The CDR3 spans 15 residues. CDR3 in amino acids: CASTRWASGANVLTF. The CDR3 nucleotides read TGTGCCAGCACCCGTTGGGCCTCTGGGGCCAACGTCCTGACTTTC. The full variable domain, its missing parts supplied by reference TRBV28 and TRBJ2-6, is DVKVTQSSRYLVKRTGEKVFLECVQDMDHENMFWYRQDPGLGLRLIYFSYDVKMKEKGDIPEGYSVSREKKERFSLILESASTNQTSMYLCASTRWASGANVLTFGAGSRLTVL.

This clonotype was seen repeatedly, ten times or more. Mismatch with germline at one junction end may stem from a read error. J is TRBJ1-3 and V is TRBV20-1, with a weak D call TRBD1 (5 bases). The CDR3 is 13 residues long. Germline V lookup: CDR1 DFQATT, CDR2 SNEGSKA (reference sequence). Here the CDR3 DNA reads TGCAGTGCTAGGTCGGGGGTCGGAAACACCATGTATTTT. Translated: CSARSGVGNTMYF.

A remark on this clonotype: A much more abundant neighbour one base away suggests this may be a read error. This chain joins TRBV9 and TRBJ1-1, with no clear D. Per germline, CDR1 SGDLS and CDR2 YYNGEE. The CDR3 has 14 residues. The V end was cut by 6 bases, the J end by 3 bases, with 15 bases between. CDR3 residues: CASKRIAQDTEAFF. CDR3 nucleotide sequence: TGTGCCAGCAAACGTATTGCACAAGACACTGAAGCTTTCTTT.

This clonotype was observed many times. This chain links TRBV28 with TRBJ2-3; D remains unclear. This CDR3 has 13 amino acids. CDR1 MDHEN and CDR2 SYDVKM come from the germline V gene. V was cut by 5 bases and J by 0 bases, with 6 bases left in between. CDR3 residues: CASSALSTDTQYF. CDR3 nucleotides: TGTGCCAGCAGTGCCCTGAGCACAGATACGCAGTATTTT.

This clonotype was counted many times. The V and J genes are TRBV10-3 and TRBJ2-1, with D perhaps TRBD1 or TRBD2 (5 bases each). Germline loops: CDR1 ENHRY, CDR2 SYGVKD. Trimming pared 6 bases from V and 5 bases from J, leaving 11 bases between. There are 13 residues in the CDR3. Here the CDR3 DNA reads TGTGCCATCAGCAGGGACGGAGACAATGAGCAGTTCTTC. Translating gives CAISRDGDNEQFF.

The V and J genes are TRBV14 and TRBJ2-7; weak D call: TRBD2 (6 bases). CDR1 is SGHDN and CDR2 is FVKESK in the germline V gene. V shed 2 bases and J shed 3 bases, with 14 bases lying between them. CDR3 length: 15 residues. For the CDR3, the DNA is TGTGCCAGCAGCCAAACACCGGGACTTAGCTACGAGCAGTACTTC. Its translation: CASSQTPGLSYEQYF.

Concerning this clonotype: A much larger clone lies a single base off, so this may be a read error. This rearrangement joins TRBV5-4 to TRBJ2-7; 7 bases map to TRBD1. Germline trimming cut 4 bases from V and 4 bases from J; bases unmatched to any gene: 14. CDR1 SGHNT and CDR2 YYREEE come from the germline V gene (reference sequence). The CDR3 sequence is 16 residues long. CDR3 nucleotide sequence: TGTGCCAGCAGCCGACCAATGACAGGGCCGGATTACGAGCAGTACTTC. Translation: CASSRPMTGPDYEQYF.

The chain carries TRBV4-1 and TRBJ2-7; 8 bases align to TRBD1. V dropped 1 base and J dropped 4; count of bases not matched to a gene: 24. Germline V lookup: CDR1 MGHRA, CDR2 YSYEKL. This CDR3 is built from 21 residues. CDR3 sequence reads: CASSQVVWWWQGALIPYEQYF. Here the CDR3 DNA reads TGCGCCAGCAGCCAAGTTGTTTGGTGGTGGCAGGGGGCGTTAATCCCTTACGAGCAGTACTTC.

This clonotype was detected ten times or more. The V and J genes are TRBV3-1 and TRBJ2-2, with D possibly being TRBD1 or TRBD2 (6 bases each). Trimming removed 4 bases at V and 6 bases at J, with 18 bases between. The CDR3 sequence is 16 residues long. CDR1 is LGHDT and CDR2 is YNNKEL in the germline V gene (reference sequence). Here the CDR3 DNA reads TGTGCCAGCAGCCTCAGCGGAGGGGGTCACGCCGGGGAGCTGTTTTTT. Translation gives CASSLSGGGHAGELFF.

This clonotype was recorded at least ten times. The V gene is TRBV18, the J gene TRBJ2-1; tentative D call: TRBD2 (5 bases). The CDR3 is 16 residues long. Germline V gene sequence: CDR1 KGHSH, CDR2 LQKENI. Trimming left V 0 bases short and J 0 bases short, with 9 bases between. The CDR3 sequence is CASSPPSGSSYNEQFF. As DNA, the CDR3 is TGTGCCAGCTCACCACCGTCGGGAAGCTCCTACAATGAGCAGTTCTTC.

This clonotype was recorded at least ten times. The chain links TRBV12-3 or TRBV12-4 to TRBJ2-2; tentatively, D is TRBD1 (7 bases). The CDR3 consists of 18 residues. V was shortened by 2 bases and J by 0 bases, with 16 bases between the two germline ends. CDR3 loop: CASSLRAGQSANTGELFF. CDR3 DNA sequence: TGTGCCAGCAGTTTACGCGCGGGACAGTCCGCGAACACCGGGGAGCTGTTTTTT.

This clonotype was observed at least ten times. The chain links TRBV7-8 to TRBJ1-4; no definite D call. The V and J ends lost 3 bases and 0 bases respectively, with 14 bases between them. Germline V gene lookup returns CDR1 SGHVS and CDR2 FQNEAQ. The CDR3 sequence is 17 residues long. The chain's CDR3 is CASSFPQDGATNEKLFF. In DNA, the CDR3 is TGTGCCAGCAGCTTCCCCCAGGACGGCGCAACTAATGAAAAACTGTTTTTT.

V usage is TRBV6-9 and J usage is TRBJ1-2; unclear D gene. The CDR3 has 11 residues. Germline V CDR1 and CDR2: MNHGY, SVAAGI. V lost 6 bases, J lost 4 bases, and 6 bases lay in between. CDR3 bases: TGTGCCAGCAGACACGGCTATGGCTACACCTTC. Amino acids: CASRHGYGYTF.

This clonotype has more than one count but fewer than ten. The chain recombines TRBV4-2 with TRBJ2-3, with D perhaps being TRBD1 or TRBD2 (5 bases each). The CDR3 length is 17 residues. V shed 0 bases and J shed 4 bases, with 17 bases lying between them. In germline, CDR1 is LGHNA, CDR2 YNFKEQ. This chain's CDR3 is CASSQDQGSRVADTQYF. The CDR3, as DNA: TGTGCCAGCAGCCAAGACCAGGGTTCGAGGGTTGCAGATACGCAGTATTTT.

This clonotype was observed many times. Here the CDR3 DNA reads TGTGCCAGCAGCGGAGGACAGGGGACGCCCTACGAGCAGTACTTC. It yields the protein CASSGGQGTPYEQYF. V usage is TRBV7-6 and J usage is TRBJ2-7; 9 bases map to TRBD1. Germline V lookup: CDR1 SGHVS, CDR2 FNYEAQ. The length of the CDR3 is 15 residues. Trimming removed 5 bases from V and 2 bases from J; junction bases left unmatched: 7.

There are a few counts of this clonotype. CDR3: CASSPDITRPGELFF. The CDR3 nucleotides read TGTGCCAGCAGCCCGGACATAACAAGGCCCGGGGAGCTGTTTTTT. V usage is TRBV5-4 and J usage is TRBJ2-2; possible D gene TRBD1, 5 bases. The CDR3 spans 15 residues. V gave up 4 bases and J gave up 6 bases, with 16 bases separating them. Germline CDR1 SGHNT, CDR2 YYREEE (reference sequence).